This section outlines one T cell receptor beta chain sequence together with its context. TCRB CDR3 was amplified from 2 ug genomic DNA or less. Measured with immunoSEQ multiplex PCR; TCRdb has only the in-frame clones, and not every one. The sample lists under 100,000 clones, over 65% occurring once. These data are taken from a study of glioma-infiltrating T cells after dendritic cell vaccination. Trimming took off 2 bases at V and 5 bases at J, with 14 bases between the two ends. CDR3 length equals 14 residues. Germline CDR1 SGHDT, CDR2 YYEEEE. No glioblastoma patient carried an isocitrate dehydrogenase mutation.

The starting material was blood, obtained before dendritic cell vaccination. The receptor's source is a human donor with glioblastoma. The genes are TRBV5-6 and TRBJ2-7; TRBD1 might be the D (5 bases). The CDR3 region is CASSLPEAGNEQYF. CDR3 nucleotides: TGTGCCAGCAGCTTACCCGAGGCAGGGAACGAGCAGTACTTC.